This T cell receptor beta chain was identified in a study of CD8 T cells in ankylosing spondylitis. Study findings and constraints: With a CD8+ phenotype, disease-linked clones were relatively rare in peripheral blood.

This CDR3 has 14 amino acids. Germline V gene data show CDR1 as MDHEN and CDR2 as SYDVKM. V lost 7 bases, J lost 2 bases, and 15 bases lay in between. In TCRdb, the 5' RACE reads were re-called with MiXCR into one record per CDR3 protein. The data contain 150,000 or so distinct CDR3 sequences, approximately 9% of them singletons. This clonotype turned up a few times. As yet, its antigen is unknown. This chain joins TRBV28 and TRBJ2-7, with D perhaps being TRBD1 or TRBD2 (5 bases each). Input material: blood, either unsorted or a sorted T cell fraction (not recorded which). The origin of this receptor is a female donor with ankylosing spondylitis or in good health (not recorded which). This CDR3 reads CASMPWDQTYEQYF. The CDR3 DNA follows: TGTGCCAGCATGCCTTGGGACCAAACCTACGAGCAGTACTTC.